Here is one T cell receptor (beta chain) with its context. Its antigen is unknown. No base quality values were provided; no much bigger clone lies one nucleotide off. This sample is drawn from a study of CD8 T cells in Susac syndrome (dated by TCRdb to between 2019 and 2020). Describing the broader study: Whether CD8+ T cell activation and differentiation in Susac syndrome was antigen driven was tested using repertoire sequencing. CD8+ T cell repertoire clonality was compared between some 12 healthy donors, approximately 14 Susac syndrome patients and roughly 15 multiple sclerosis patients. Overall study outcomes, separate from this receptor: The number of individuals in the TCR sequencing and HLA analysis was recognized as being relatively small.

Per the germline V gene (reference sequence), LNHNV is the CDR1 and YYDKDF is the CDR2. The CDR3 has 12 amino acids, counting the end cysteine and phenylalanine. Of the read, only the CDR3 DNA is kept; its 36 bases are in frame from base 1. At the junction V is shortened by 5 bases and J by 5 bases, with 6 bases in between. High-throughput TCR beta sequencing profiled peripheral blood CD8+ and CD4+ T cells from healthy donors, Susac syndrome patients and multiple sclerosis patients. Treatment-naive patients with stable or active relapsing-remitting disease fulfilling revised McDonald criteria were used as multiple sclerosis controls. Bulk CD8+ and CD4+ T cells were purified magnetically by negative isolation, whereas CD8+ TEMRA cells were enriched by FACS. Blood was drawn into EDTA tubes, processed within 24 hours, and PBMCs were isolated by density gradient centrifugation. PBMCs intended for TCR sequencing were cryopreserved in liquid nitrogen and were subsequently thawed in a 37 degrees C water bath. Purity of sorted or isolated CD4+, CD8+ and CD8+ TEMRA cells was at least 90%.

RNA was extracted using the RNeasy kit, and roughly 0.5 to 1 microgram was reverse transcribed with random hexamers. TCR beta CDR3 regions were amplified with the immunoSEQ multiplex PCR assay covering 54 Vbeta and 13 Jbeta segments. Bias from PCR amplification was corrected by using a synthetic template baseline for primer optimization and for computational correction. For the original study's pipeline: Reads were annotated to V, D and J genes per IMGT and analyzed with immunoSEQ Analyzer, keeping only productive sequences. Clonality was calculated as one minus the Shannon entropy normalized by log2 of the number of productive unique sequences. Public and private clones were assessed among the 100 most prevalent clones of each patient and control. Clones were defined as Susac-specific when absent from the healthy and MS cohorts, from about a thousand published viral clones and from other ImmuneACCESS disease sequences. TCRdb applied fastp at Q25 and MiXCR to the public reads, then kept only in-frame beta chains. Here each entry gathers all rows of one CDR3 protein and keeps the most common genes and DNA. TCRdb assigned the V and J calls; the authors' analysis was not used. For this sample the table gives 130,000 or so distinct CDR3 sequences, of which around nine tenths were detected only once. The ten largest account for around 0.24% of the sample.

Specimen: CD8+ T cells from PBMCs. This clonotype was obtained from a human donor with multiple sclerosis. The chain is made from TRBV15 and TRBJ1-4; no D segment can be confidently identified. The DNA sequence follows: TGTGCCACCAGCCCCCTCAATGAAAAACTGTTTTTT. It translates to CATSPLNEKLFF.